The 10 T cell receptor beta chains presented below share a single source sample, sequenced in a study of OX40 agonist ivuxolimab in advanced cancers. Receptors were amplified or captured by the immunoSEQ multiplex PCR assay. TCRdb's version of the immuneACCESS table is confined to in-frame rearrangements and falls short of the full clone set. An unresolved V gene accounts for under half of the shortfall where checked; the remainder is of unknown origin. The sample table contains roughly 75,000 clones; only one count was recorded for roughly 91% of them. The top ten clonotypes cover 10% to 15% of the sample. The sample was CD4+ or CD8+ T cells sorted from blood, taken in a trial of the OX40 agonist ivuxolimab. Receptors were obtained from an adult with an advanced solid tumor such as melanoma, head and neck, liver or kidney cancer.

The chain recombines TRBV19 with TRBJ2-3; 7 nucleotides agree with TRBD1. The CDR3 loop spans 14 amino acids. V was pared by 4 bases and J by 6 bases, with 7 bases of the junction left unmatched. Per germline, CDR1 LNHDA and CDR2 SQIVND (reference sequence). The CDR3 coding sequence is TGTGCCAGTAGTAAACAGGGGAATTTGGATACGCAGTATTTT. This translates into CASSKQGNLDTQYF.

The chain's CDR3 is CASSIVASGSQTQYF. The DNA of the CDR3 is TGTGCCAGTAGTATAGTAGCTAGCGGGAGTCAGACCCAGTACTTC. The V call is TRBV19, the J call TRBJ2-5, with 10 nucleotides matching TRBD2. Germline V CDR1 and CDR2: LNHDA, SQIVND (reference sequence). The CDR3 runs to 15 residues. J lost 6 bases, V lost 1 base, and 5 bases had no gene match.

This clone showed up just once. V usage is TRBV6-6 and J usage is TRBJ2-5; 7 nucleotides match TRBD1. With 6 bases clipped from V and 5 bases from J, the junction kept 12 bases outside the gene matches. Germline assignment: CDR1 MNHNY and CDR2 SVGAGI (reference sequence). This CDR3 spans 15 amino acids. As DNA, the CDR3 is TGTGCCAGCAGCCCCGGGACGACCAGGGGGGAGACCCAGTACTTC. It specifies CASSPGTTRGETQYF.

V gene TRBV5-8 combines with J gene TRBJ2-2; D is ambiguous. The CDR3 runs 14 residues. Deletions cut 0 bases from V and 1 base from J, with 4 bases between. CDR1 and CDR2 (germline): SGHTS, YDEGEE. This CDR3 reads CASSLEVNTGELFF. CDR3 nucleotide sequence: TGTGCCAGCAGCTTGGAGGTGAACACCGGGGAGCTGTTTTTT.

The rearrangement links TRBV11-2 to TRBJ2-2, with D unresolved. Looked up from germline, CDR1 is SGHAT and CDR2 is FQNNGV. This CDR3 region has 13 residues. The ends were cut back, 5 bases at V and 6 bases at J, with 10 bases in the middle. CDR3 DNA: TGTGCCAGCAGCGACCGGTGGGCCGGGGAGCTGTTTTTT. It codes for CASSDRWAGELFF.

The V and J genes are TRBV6-5 and TRBJ2-3; TRBD1 might be the D (6 bases). The CDR3 loop spans 14 amino acids. Germline V lookup: CDR1 MNHEY, CDR2 SVGAGI. The ends were cut back, 5 bases at V and 0 bases at J, with 9 bases in the middle. This chain's CDR3 is CASSLGQSTDTQYF. The CDR3 region has the DNA TGTGCCAGCAGTCTTGGACAGAGCACAGATACGCAGTATTTT.

This chain links TRBV7-6 with TRBJ1-5; tentative D call: TRBD1 (5 bases). There are 14 residues in the CDR3. V was cut by 5 bases and J by 4 bases, with 12 bases left in between. Germline assignment: CDR1 SGHVS and CDR2 FNYEAQ. The CDR3 loop reads CASSLGTENQPQHF. The CDR3 DNA is TGTGCCAGCAGCCTGGGGACGGAGAATCAGCCCCAGCATTTT.

The V and J genes are TRBV5-4 and TRBJ1-3; D possibly corresponds to TRBD1 (6 bases). Germline values: CDR1 SGHNT, CDR2 YYREEE (reference sequence). The CDR3 sequence is 14 residues long. Between the trimmed V and J ends, which lost 4 bases and 3 bases, there was a span of 11 bases. CDR3 sequence (DNA): TGTGCCAGCAGCGGGGGGGGCGGTGGAAACACCATATATTTT. Amino acids: CASSGGGGGNTIYF.

V is TRBV27 and J is TRBJ2-7; D not certain. The germline V and J ends were trimmed by 4 bases and 7 bases, with 14 bases remaining between them. This CDR3 contains 13 residues. Germline V gene lookup returns CDR1 MNHEY and CDR2 SMNVEV (reference sequence). CDR3 protein: CASSSGRLWEQYF. DNA for the CDR3: TGTGCCAGCAGTTCCGGACGCCTTTGGGAGCAGTACTTC.

V gene TRBV15 combines with J gene TRBJ1-4, with TRBD1 matching 7 bases. The V gene end was trimmed by 0 bases and the J gene end by 5 bases; junction bases not matched to a gene: 6. Per the germline V gene, CDR1 is LNHNV and CDR2 is YYDKDF (reference sequence). There are 16 residues in the CDR3. The DNA for the CDR3 is TGTGCCACCAGCAGAGATCGGATACAGGGGAATGAAAAACTGTTTTTT. As protein: CATSRDRIQGNEKLFF.